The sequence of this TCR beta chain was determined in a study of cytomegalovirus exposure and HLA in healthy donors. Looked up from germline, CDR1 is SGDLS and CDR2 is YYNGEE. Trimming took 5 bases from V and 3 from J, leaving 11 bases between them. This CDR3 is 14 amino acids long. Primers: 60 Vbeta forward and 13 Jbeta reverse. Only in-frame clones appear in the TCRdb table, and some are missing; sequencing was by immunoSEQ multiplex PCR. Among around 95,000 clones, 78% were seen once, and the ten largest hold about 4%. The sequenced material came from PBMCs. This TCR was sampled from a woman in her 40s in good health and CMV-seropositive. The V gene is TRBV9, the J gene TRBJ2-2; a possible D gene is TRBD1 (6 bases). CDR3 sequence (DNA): TGTGCCAGCAGGATTAACAGGGACACCGGGGAGCTGTTTTTT. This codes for CASRINRDTGELFF.